The clone carrying this T cell receptor (beta chain) was seen at least ten times. The sample originates from a study of regulatory T cells in long-lasting Graves disease. The germline CDR1 and CDR2 sequences are LNHDA and SQIVND (reference sequence). The CDR3 spans 15 residues. V was trimmed by 6 bases and J by 8 bases, leaving 21 bases between them. Time point denoted: newly diagnosed GD, antithyroid drugs for less than 3 months. RNA from PBMCs was the source of the TCR library. CDR3 regions were amplified by Arm-PCR using iRepertoire HTBI primers to build TCR beta libraries. TCRdb reprocessed the multiplex PCR reads with MiXCR, giving one entry per CDR3 protein. Among around 400,000 distinct CDR3 sequences listed, 15% to 18% were seen once.

The clonotype originates from a female donor with Graves disease. Specimen: peripheral blood mononuclear cells (PBMCs), collected at new diagnosis, from a patient treated with antithyroid drugs. This chain links TRBV19 with TRBJ2-3; perhaps TRBD2 as D (5 bases). CDR3 coding DNA: TGTGCCAGTAGCCGGCATGGACTCTCTCCGGTTACGCAGTATTTT. This encodes CASSRHGLSPVTQYF. The variable domain in full, with the rest retrieved from reference TRBV19 and TRBJ2-3, is DGGITQSPKYLFRKEGQNVTLSCEQNLNHDAMYWYRQDPGQGLRLIYYSQIVNDFQKGDIAEGYSVSREKKESFPLTVTSAQKNPTAFYLCASSRHGLSPVTQYFGPGTRLTVL.